The 10 T cell receptor beta chains below all came from one sample that was sequenced in a study of blood T cells in healthy people across ages. The use of a sample-barcoded 5' primer and a J-beta primer mix characterized a second PCR of about 7 to 12 cycles. TCRdb re-derived calls from the 5' RACE reads in MiXCR, one entry per CDR3 protein. Found here are 550,000 to 750,000 distinct CDR3 sequences, around 21% of them singletons; the top ten hold approximately 3.7%. Input material: blood. These receptor sequences come from a man between 70 and 80 years old in good health.

This clonotype was picked up a small number of times. The CDR3 end shows no conserved phenylalanine or tryptophan, and so a read error is likely. The V call is TRBV4-3, the J call TRBJ1-1, with D unclear. The CDR3 length is 13 residues. From germline, CDR1 is LGHNA and CDR2 YSLEER. Trimming took 3 bases from V and 3 from J, leaving 8 bases between them. The CDR3 loop is CASSQDIHTEAFL. The CDR3, as DNA: TGCGCCAGCAGCCAGGATATTCACACTGAAGCTTTCCTT.

This clonotype was counted many times. The junction and the germline gene differ at one end; a read error may be behind it. This sequence joins TRBV5-1 and TRBJ1-1; maybe TRBD1 (5 bases). Germline V gene sequence: CDR1 SGHRS, CDR2 YFSETQ. This CDR3 contains 13 residues. The CDR3 is CASRGTVNTEAFF. In nucleotides, the CDR3 is TGTGCCAGCAGAGGGACGGTGAACACTGAAGCTTTCTTT.

This chain links TRBV7-9 with TRBJ1-1; 7 bases map to TRBD1. This CDR3 comprises 16 residues. CDR1 SEHNR and CDR2 FQNEAQ come from the germline V gene (reference sequence). J was trimmed by 0 bases and V by 5 bases; bases with no gene match: 9. In DNA form, the CDR3 reads TGTGCCAGCAGCCCGCAGGGGGGGGCCATGAACACTGAAGCTTTCTTT. Translated, it gives CASSPQGGAMNTEAFF.

The CDR3 loop is CSARPILAGLPYEQYF. The CDR3 nucleotides are TGCAGTGCTAGGCCCATTCTAGCGGGACTTCCCTACGAGCAGTACTTC. The V gene is TRBV20-1, the J gene TRBJ2-7; 9 bases agree with TRBD2. With 3 bases clipped from V and 2 bases from J, the junction kept 11 bases outside the gene matches. The germline V gene has CDR1 DFQATT and CDR2 SNEGSKA (reference sequence). The CDR3 is 16 amino acids.

This clonotype was counted between two and nine times. J is TRBJ2-3 and V is TRBV7-9; 13 nucleotides agree with TRBD2. Trimming removed 5 bases from V and 6 bases from J; junction bases left unmatched: 8. This CDR3 region has 16 residues. CDR1 and CDR2 from the germline V gene are SEHNR and FQNEAQ (reference sequence). The CDR3 loop reads CASSLTGLAGRDTQYF. The DNA of the CDR3 is TGTGCCAGCAGCCTTACGGGACTAGCGGGACGGGATACGCAGTATTTT.

In this sample, this clonotype turned up a few times. This chain connects TRBV30 to TRBJ1-1, with 7 bases matching TRBD1. This CDR3 contains 12 residues. Germline lookup yields CDR1 GTSNPN and CDR2 SVGIG (reference sequence). CDR3 region: CAAGQPNTEAFF. The CDR3 coding sequence is TGTGCGGCGGGACAGCCGAACACTGAAGCTTTCTTT.

This clonotype came up a few times. The DNA of the CDR3 is TGCAGCGTTTCCCTTGCGGATGAGCAGTTCTTC. It specifies CSVSLADEQFF. V gene TRBV29-1 combines with J gene TRBJ2-1, with no clear D. The CDR3 runs 11 residues. CDR1 and CDR2 (germline): SQVTM, ANQGSEA. With 5 bases removed from V and 8 bases from J, the gap between germline ends came to 10 bases.

This clonotype was found a few times. The CDR3 loop is CASSYSRLYEQYF. Here the CDR3 DNA reads TGTGCCAGCAGTTACTCGAGGCTGTACGAGCAGTACTTC. The chain is built from TRBV6-6 and TRBJ2-1; D remains unclear. The DNA end is more similar to TRBJ2-7, so the J call may be wrong. In germline, CDR1 is MNHNY, CDR2 SVGAGI (reference sequence). The CDR3 sequence is 13 residues long.

The chain joins TRBV20-1 to TRBJ2-5; 9 bases line up with TRBD2. Losses at the gene ends were 3 bases for V and 11 bases for J; bases not matched to a gene: 16. The V gene's germline CDR1 is DFQATT and CDR2 SNEGSKA (reference sequence). The CDR3 sequence is 15 residues long. CDR3 loop: CSASPLAGAGGKQYF. The CDR3 coding sequence is TGCAGTGCTAGCCCCTTAGCGGGAGCTGGCGGTAAGCAGTACTTC.

This clonotype has ten or more counts. This rearrangement joins TRBV9 to TRBJ2-7; D is unclear. The CDR3 spans 14 residues. V dropped 2 bases and J dropped 6 bases, with 15 bases sitting between them. The germline gives CDR1 SGDLS, CDR2 YYNGEE. CDR3 DNA sequence: TGTGCCAGCAGCGTTGGTCTGGCCGACTTCGAGCAGTACTTC. Protein: CASSVGLADFEQYF.